This entry is about one T cell receptor beta chain. Its target is unknown. This sample stems from a study of beta chain features in type 1 diabetes. General study results and limits: Cells with high TCR expression could be over-represented by cDNA sequencing. Researchers reported that naive, central memory and Treg TCRB repertoires appeared more similar in patients than in healthy donors.

Expressed TCRB transcripts were sequenced after all isolated RNA was converted to cDNA. Generated by immunoSEQ multiplex PCR, the TCRdb table keeps only in-frame clones and is missing some. The data contain 250,000 to 300,000 clones, 8% of them singletons. Material: central memory CD4+ T cells from blood. The receptor was derived from a woman younger than 35 in good health.

DNA of the CDR3: TGCAGCGTAGGAGGTTTCTCTAGCGGCGAAACCCAGTACTTC. Protein: CSVGGFSSGETQYF. The V gene is TRBV29-1, the J gene TRBJ2-5; 7 bases are a match to TRBD2. The V segment lost 6 bases and the J segment 8 bases; nucleotides outside the gene matches: 15. The length of the CDR3 is 14 residues. Germline lookup yields CDR1 SQVTM and CDR2 ANQGSEA.